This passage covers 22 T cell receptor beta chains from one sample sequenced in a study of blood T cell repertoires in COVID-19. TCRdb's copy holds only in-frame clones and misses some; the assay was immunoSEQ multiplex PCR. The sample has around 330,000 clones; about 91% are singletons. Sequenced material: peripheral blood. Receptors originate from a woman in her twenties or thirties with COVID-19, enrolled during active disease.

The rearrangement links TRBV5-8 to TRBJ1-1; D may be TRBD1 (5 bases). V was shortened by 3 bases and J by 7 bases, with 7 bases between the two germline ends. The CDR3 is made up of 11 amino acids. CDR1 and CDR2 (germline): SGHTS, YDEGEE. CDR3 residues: CASSSQGEAFF. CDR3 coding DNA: TGTGCCAGCAGCTCTCAGGGTGAAGCTTTCTTT. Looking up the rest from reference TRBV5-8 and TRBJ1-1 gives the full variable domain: EAGVTQSPTHLIKTRGQQATLRCSPISGHTSVYWYQQALGLGLQFLLWYDEGEERNRGNFPPRFSGRQFPNYSSELNVNALELEDSALYLCASSSQGEAFFGQGTRLTVV.

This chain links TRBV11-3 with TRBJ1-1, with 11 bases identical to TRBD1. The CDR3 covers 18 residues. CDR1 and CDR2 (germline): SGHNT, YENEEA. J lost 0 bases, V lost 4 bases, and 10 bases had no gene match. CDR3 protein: CASSSHRDRGSLNTEAFF. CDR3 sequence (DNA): TGTGCCAGCAGCTCGCACCGGGACAGGGGGTCCTTGAACACTGAAGCTTTCTTT.

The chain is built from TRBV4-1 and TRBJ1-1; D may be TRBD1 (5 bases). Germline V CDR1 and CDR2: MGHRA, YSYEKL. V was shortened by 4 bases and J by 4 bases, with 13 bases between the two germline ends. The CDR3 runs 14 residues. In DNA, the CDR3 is TGCGCCAGCAGCCCATATAGCGGGGGCACTGAAGCTTTCTTT. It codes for CASSPYSGGTEAFF.

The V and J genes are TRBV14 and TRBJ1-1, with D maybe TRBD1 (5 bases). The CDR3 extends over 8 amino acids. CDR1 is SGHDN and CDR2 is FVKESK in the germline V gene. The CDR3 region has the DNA TGTGCGGGGGGGGAAGCTTTCTTT. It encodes CAGGEAFF.

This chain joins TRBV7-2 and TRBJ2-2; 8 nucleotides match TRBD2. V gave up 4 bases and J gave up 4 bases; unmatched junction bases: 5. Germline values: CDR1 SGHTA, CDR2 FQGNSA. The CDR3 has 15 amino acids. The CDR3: CASSYSGVITGELFF. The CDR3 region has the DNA TGTGCCAGCAGCTATAGCGGGGTAATCACCGGGGAGCTGTTTTTT.

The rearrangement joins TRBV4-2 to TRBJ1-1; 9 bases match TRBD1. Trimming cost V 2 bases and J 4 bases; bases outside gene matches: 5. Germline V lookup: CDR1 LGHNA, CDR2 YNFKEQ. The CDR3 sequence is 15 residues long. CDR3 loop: CASSQHTGGTTEAFF. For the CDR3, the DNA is TGTGCCAGCAGCCAACATACAGGGGGCACCACTGAAGCTTTCTTT.

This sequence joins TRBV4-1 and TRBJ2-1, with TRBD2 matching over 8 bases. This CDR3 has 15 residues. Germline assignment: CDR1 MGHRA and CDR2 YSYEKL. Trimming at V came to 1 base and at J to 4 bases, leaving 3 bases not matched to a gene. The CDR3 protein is CASSQAQRGYNEQFF. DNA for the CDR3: TGCGCCAGCAGCCAAGCGCAGCGGGGGTACAATGAGCAGTTCTTC.

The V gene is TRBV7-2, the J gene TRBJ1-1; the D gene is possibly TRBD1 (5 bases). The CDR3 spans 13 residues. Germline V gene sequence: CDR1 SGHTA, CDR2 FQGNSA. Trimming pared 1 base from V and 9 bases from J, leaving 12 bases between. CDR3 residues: CASSLVFRQKAFF. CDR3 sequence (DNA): TGTGCCAGCAGCTTAGTTTTTAGACAGAAAGCTTTCTTT.

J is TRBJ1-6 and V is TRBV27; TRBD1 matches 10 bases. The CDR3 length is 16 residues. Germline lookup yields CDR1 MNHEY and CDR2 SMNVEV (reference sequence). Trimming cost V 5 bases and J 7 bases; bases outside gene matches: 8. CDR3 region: CASSPGTGVNNSPLHF. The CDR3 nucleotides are TGTGCCAGCAGTCCCGGGACAGGGGTTAACAATTCACCCCTCCACTTT.

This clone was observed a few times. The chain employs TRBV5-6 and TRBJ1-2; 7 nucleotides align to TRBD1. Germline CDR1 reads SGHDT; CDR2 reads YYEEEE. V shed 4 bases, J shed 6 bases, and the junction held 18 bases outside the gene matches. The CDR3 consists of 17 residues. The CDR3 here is CASSPRGAGPLTDGYTF. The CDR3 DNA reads TGTGCCAGCAGCCCCAGGGGGGCGGGGCCCCTCACCGATGGCTACACCTTC.

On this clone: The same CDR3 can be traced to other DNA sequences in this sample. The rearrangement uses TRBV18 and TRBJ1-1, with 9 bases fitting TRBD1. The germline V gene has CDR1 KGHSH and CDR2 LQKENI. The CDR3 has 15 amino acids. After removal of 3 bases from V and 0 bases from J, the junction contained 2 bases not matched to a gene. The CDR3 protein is CASSPGQGMNTEAFF. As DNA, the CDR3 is TGTGCCAGCTCACCCGGACAGGGGATGAACACTGAAGCTTTCTTT.

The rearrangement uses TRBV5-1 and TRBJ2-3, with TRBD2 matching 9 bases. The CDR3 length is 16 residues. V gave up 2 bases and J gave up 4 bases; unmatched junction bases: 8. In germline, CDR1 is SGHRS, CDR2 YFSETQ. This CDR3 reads CASSLPGTSRSDTQYF. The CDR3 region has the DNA TGCGCCAGCAGCTTACCTGGGACTAGCAGGTCAGATACGCAGTATTTT.

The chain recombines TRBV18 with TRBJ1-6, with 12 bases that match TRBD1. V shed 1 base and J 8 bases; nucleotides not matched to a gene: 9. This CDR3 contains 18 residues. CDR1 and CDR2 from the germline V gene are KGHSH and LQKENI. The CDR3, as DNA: TGTGCCAGCTCACCACGAAAACAAGGGACAGGGGGCTATTCACCCCTCCACTTT. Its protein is CASSPRKQGTGGYSPLHF.

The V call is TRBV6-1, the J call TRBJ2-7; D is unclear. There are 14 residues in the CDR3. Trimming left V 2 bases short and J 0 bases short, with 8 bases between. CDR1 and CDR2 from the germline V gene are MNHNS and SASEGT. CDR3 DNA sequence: TGTGCCAGCAGTGAACCTACAGACTCCTACGAGCAGTACTTC. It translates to CASSEPTDSYEQYF.

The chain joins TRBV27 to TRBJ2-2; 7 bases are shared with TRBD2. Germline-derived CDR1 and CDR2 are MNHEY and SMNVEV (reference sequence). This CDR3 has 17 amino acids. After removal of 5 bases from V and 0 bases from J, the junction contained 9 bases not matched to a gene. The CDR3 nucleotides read TGTGCCAGCAGTAATTGGGCTAGCGGACCGAACACCGGGGAGCTGTTTTTT. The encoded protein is CASSNWASGPNTGELFF.

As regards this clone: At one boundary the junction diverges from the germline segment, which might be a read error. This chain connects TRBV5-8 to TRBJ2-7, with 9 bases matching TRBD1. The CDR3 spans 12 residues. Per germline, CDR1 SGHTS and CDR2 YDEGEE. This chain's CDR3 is CASSLVRGQGNF. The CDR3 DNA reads TGTGCCAGCAGCTTGGTTAGAGGACAGGGGAACTTC.

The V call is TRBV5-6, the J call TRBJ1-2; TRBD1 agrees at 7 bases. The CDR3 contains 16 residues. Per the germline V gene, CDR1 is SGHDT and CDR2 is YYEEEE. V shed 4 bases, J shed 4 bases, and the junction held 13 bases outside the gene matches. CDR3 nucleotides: TGTGCCAGCAGCCCGGCCGGGACAGTTTCTTTCTATGGCTACACCTTC. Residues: CASSPAGTVSFYGYTF.

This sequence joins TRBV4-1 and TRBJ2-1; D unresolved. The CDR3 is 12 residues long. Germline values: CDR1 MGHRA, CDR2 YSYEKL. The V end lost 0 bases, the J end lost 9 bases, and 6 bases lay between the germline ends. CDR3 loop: CASSQDMSEQFF. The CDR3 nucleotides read TGCGCCAGCAGCCAAGATATGAGTGAGCAGTTCTTC.

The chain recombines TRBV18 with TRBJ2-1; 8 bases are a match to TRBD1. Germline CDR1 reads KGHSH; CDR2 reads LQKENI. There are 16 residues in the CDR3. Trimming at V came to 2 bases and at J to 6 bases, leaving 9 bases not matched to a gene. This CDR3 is CASSPSLAGQGNEQFF. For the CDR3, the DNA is TGTGCCAGCTCACCATCCCTAGCCGGACAGGGCAATGAGCAGTTCTTC.

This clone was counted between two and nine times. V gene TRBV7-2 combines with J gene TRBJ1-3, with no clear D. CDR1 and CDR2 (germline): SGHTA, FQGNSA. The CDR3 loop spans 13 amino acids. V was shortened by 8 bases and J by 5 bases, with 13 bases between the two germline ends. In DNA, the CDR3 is TGTGCCAGCGGCGGGCAGGCCAGAAACACCATATATTTT. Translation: CASGGQARNTIYF.

The CDR3 is CASSQDLGTSGEAVGELFF. The CDR3 DNA is TGTGCCAGCAGCCAAGATCTAGGGACTAGCGGGGAGGCCGTCGGGGAGCTGTTTTTT. The chain employs TRBV3-1 (or the pseudogene TRBV3-2) and TRBJ2-2, with TRBD2 matching 13 bases. The CDR3 runs 19 residues. Trimming at V came to 0 bases and at J to 7 bases, leaving 11 bases not matched to a gene. CDR1 and CDR2 (germline): LGHDT, YNNKEL (reference sequence).

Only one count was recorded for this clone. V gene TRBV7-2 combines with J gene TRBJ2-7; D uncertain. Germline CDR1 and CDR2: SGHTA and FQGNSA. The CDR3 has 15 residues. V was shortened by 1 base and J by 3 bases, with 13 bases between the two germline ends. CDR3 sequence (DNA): TGTGCCAGCAGCTTAGATCCGAGACTTAACTACGAGCAGTACTTC. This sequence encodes CASSLDPRLNYEQYF.